This T cell receptor beta chain was observed in a study of spatial heterogeneity in lung cancer. General study points: Expanded intratumoral alpha and beta TCR counts tracked tumor mutation counts. Coverage of tumor T cells, an estimated figure, was approximately 7% for alpha and approximately 13% for beta chains.

V lost 3 bases and J 0 bases, leaving 15 bases between the germline ends. CDR3 size: 16 residues. Per the germline V gene, CDR1 is MDHEN and CDR2 is SYDVKM. On each TCR cDNA molecule, a unique molecular identifier was present. TCRdb processed the 5' RACE reads anew with MiXCR; each CDR3 protein has one entry. The table lists some 4,000 distinct CDR3 sequences, about 8.6% of them singletons. Of note for this clonotype: Its antigen is undetermined.

Described time point: sample taken at primary tumor resection. Samples were obtained from roughly 65 donors, all untreated early-stage non-small cell lung cancer patients. No cells were sorted before sequencing. The whole RNA sequenced was extracted from tumor, nontumor lung or frozen PBMC. This sample comprised lung tumor tissue, obtained at surgery. The rearrangement links TRBV28 to TRBJ2-7; perhaps TRBD1 as D (6 bases). This receptor was identified in a male donor with early-stage non-small cell lung cancer. This CDR3 reads CASSFPPGHISYEQYF. DNA of the CDR3: TGTGCCAGCAGTTTTCCTCCGGGACATATCTCCTACGAGCAGTACTTC.